The entry that follows covers one T cell receptor (beta chain) sequence. The target of this receptor is not known. The record has no base qualities; no much larger clone is one base away. TCRbeta CDR3 regions were amplified from genomic DNA using the immunoSEQ Assay, a bias-controlled multiplex PCR. The original pipeline was this. Within the assay, amplification of reference gene primers was used to estimate how many nucleated cells each sample contained. Sequence reads were collapsed and filtered to measure the absolute abundance of every unique TCRbeta CDR3 rearrangement. For each sample, productive Simpson clonality was calculated as the square root of Simpson's diversity index across productive rearrangements. The immuneACCESS repertoire file appears here via TCRdb, limited to in-frame rearrangements. These files lack a portion of the clones; in checked studies, under half of the deficit traces to unresolved V genes, and the cause of the others is not known. That table is the source of V, J and clone size, and D and trimming were worked out from the DNA. In all, the sample holds more than 150,000 clones, and 86% of those were seen once. The ten largest clonotypes hold around 21% of the sample.

CDR1 and CDR2 (SGHVS, FQNEAQ) derive from the germline V gene. The junction shows trimming of 5 bases on V and 5 bases on J, plus 21 bases between the germline ends. The CDR3 has 16 amino acids, counting the end cysteine and phenylalanine. The only DNA kept is the CDR3, 48 bases in frame from the first base. Whole blood was collected in K2EDTA tubes by collaborating institutions according to the institutions' own protocols. For TCRbeta analysis, collaborators shipped samples in one of three forms: frozen whole blood, isolated PBMCs, or DNA extracted from either of those sample types. The data were obtained in a study of blood T cell repertoires in COVID-19 (dated by TCRdb to about 2020). About the full investigation: Collaborator samples came from the United States, Italy and Spain and covered acute and convalescent phases of COVID-19. The material from the prospective study consisted of cDNA or gDNA derived from T cells, B-cell-depleted T cells, or PBMCs. Deeply sampled blood TCRbeta repertoires from subjects exposed to, actively infected with, or recovered from COVID-19 were included in the dataset. The repertoires were made available in a free public database intended to serve as a resource for research on the immune response to SARS-CoV-2. Samples were obtained from the ongoing ImmuneRACE study (first 160 participants) and from about 1,300 subjects provided by 6 global collaborators. Nearly every sample came with metadata listing a de-identified subject ID, COVID-19 status, age in years and sex. Where available, HLA class I and class II types were obtained from metadata supplied by the sample provider rather than from assay-based typing.

The full study reports these points: The quantity of clinical and demographic metadata differed by source and by participant and was supplied without curation.

The rearranged segments are TRBV7-8 and TRBJ1-2, with the D gene not confidently named. The sequenced sample was peripheral blood. The origin of this receptor is a man aged 65 to 79 with active or convalescent COVID-19. In nucleotides, the sequence is TGTGCCAGCAGCCCTAGCGTCTTCCGGGCGGGTTATGGCTACACCTTC. The translation is CASSPSVFRAGYGYTF.